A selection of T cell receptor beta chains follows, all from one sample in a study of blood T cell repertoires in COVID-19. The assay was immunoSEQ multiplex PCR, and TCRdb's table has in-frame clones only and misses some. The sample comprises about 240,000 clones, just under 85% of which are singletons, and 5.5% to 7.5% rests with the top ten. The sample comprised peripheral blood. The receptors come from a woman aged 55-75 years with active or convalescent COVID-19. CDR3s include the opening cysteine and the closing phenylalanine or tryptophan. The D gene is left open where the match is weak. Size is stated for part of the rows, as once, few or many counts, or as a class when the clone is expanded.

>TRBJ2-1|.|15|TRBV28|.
TGTGCCAGCAGTTTACTGGGGAGACTAGTGGATGAGCAGTTCTTC
CASSLLGRLVDEQFF
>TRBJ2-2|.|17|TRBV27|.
TGTGCCAGCAGCTTAGAGGATCCCTATGCGAACACCGGGGAGCTGTTTTTT
CASSLEDPYANTGELFF
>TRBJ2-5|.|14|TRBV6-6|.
TGTGCCAGCAGTTACTCGAGGCCGCCGGAGACCCAGTACTTC
CASSYSRPPETQYF
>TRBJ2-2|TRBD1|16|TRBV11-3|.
TGTGCCAGCAGGCGGTGGGACAGGCCGAACACCGGGGAGCTGTTTTTT
CASRRWDRPNTGELFF
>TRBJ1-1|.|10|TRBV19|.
TGTGCCAGTAGTCACAGGGTTGCTTTCTTT
CASSHRVAFF
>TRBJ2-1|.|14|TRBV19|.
TGTGCCAGTAGTTTGCAGTTCTCCTACAATGAGCAGTTCTTC
CASSLQFSYNEQFF
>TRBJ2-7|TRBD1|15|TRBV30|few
TGTGCCTGGAGGCGAACAGGGGGAAACTCCTACGAGCAGTACTTC
CAWRRTGGNSYEQYF
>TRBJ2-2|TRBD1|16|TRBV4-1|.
TGCGCCAGCAGCCAGCCAGACAGGGGGCTCGGCGGGGAGCTGTTTTTT
CASSQPDRGLGGELFF
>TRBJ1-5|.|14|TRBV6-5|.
TGTGCCAGCAGGGACAGTAATAGCAATCAGCCCCAGCATTTT
CASRDSNSNQPQHF
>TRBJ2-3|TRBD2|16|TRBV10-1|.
TGCGCCAGCAGTGGGAGAGCGGGAGGGCCATCAGATACGCAGTATTTT
CASSGRAGGPSDTQYF
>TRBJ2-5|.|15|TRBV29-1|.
TGCAGCGTCGTAGGGACAACTACTTCCCAAGAGACCCAGTACTTC
CSVVGTTTSQETQYF
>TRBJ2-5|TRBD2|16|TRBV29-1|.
TGCAGCGTAGCCGGGACTAGCGGGATAGGGGGAGAGACCCAGTACTTC
CSVAGTSGIGGETQYF
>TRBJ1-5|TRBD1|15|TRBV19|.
TGTGCCAGTAGTACCGGACAGGGACGCAATCAGCCCCAGCATTTT
CASSTGQGRNQPQHF
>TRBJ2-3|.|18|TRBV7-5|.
TGTGCCAGAAGCTTACGGTGGGTCCGACGGGGTGGCACAGATACGCAGTATTTT
CARSLRWVRRGGTDTQYF
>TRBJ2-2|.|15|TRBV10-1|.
TGCGCCAGCAGTGAGTCGAAAGGAGACACCGGGGAGCTGTTTTTT
CASSESKGDTGELFF
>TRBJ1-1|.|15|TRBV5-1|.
TGCGCCAGCAGCTCCTCCGGGTCGGGGGACACTGAAGCTTTCTTT
CASSSSGSGDTEAFF
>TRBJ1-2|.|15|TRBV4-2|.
TGTGCCAGCAGCCACGAGGTCTTCTCTAACTATGGCTACACCTTC
CASSHEVFSNYGYTF
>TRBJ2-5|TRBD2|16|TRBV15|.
TGTGCCACCAGCACCCAGATTACTAGCGATCAAGAGACCCAGTACTTC
CATSTQITSDQETQYF
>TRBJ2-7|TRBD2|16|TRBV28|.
TGTGCCAGCAGCCCTCTGGATAGCGGGAGAACCTACGAGCAGTACTTC
CASSPLDSGRTYEQYF
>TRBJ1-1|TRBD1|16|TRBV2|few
TGTGCCAGCAGTGAGATCAGGGGGTTCGCCCCGTTTAAAGCTTTCTTT
CASSEIRGFAPFKAFF
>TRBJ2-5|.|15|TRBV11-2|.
TGTGCCAGCAGCGTATACAGGAGCCCCCAAGAGACCCAGTACTTC
CASSVYRSPQETQYF
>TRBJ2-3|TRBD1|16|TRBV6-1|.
TGTGCCAGCAGTGGGAGACAGGGGGCGGGGACAGATACGCAGTATTTT
CASSGRQGAGTDTQYF
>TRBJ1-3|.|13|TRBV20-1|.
TGCAGTGCTAGTGGGCCTGCTGGAAACACCATATATTTT
CSASGPAGNTIYF
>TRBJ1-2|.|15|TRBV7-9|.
TGTGCCAGCAGCCTCCCCGTGACAGAAACCTATGGCTACACCTTC
CASSLPVTETYGYTF
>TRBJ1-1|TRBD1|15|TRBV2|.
TGTGCCAGCAGTGAGCAGGGGGCAGGGAACACTGAAGCTTTCTTT
CASSEQGAGNTEAFF
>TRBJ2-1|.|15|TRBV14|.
TGTGCCAGCCGTGATCGCGGGGCGAACGACAATGAGCAGTTCTTC
CASRDRGANDNEQFF
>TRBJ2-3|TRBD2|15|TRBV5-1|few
TGCGCCAGCAGCTTACCCAGCGGGGACACAGATACGCAGTATTTT
CASSLPSGDTDTQYF
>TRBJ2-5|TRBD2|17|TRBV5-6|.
TGTGCCAGCAGCCCCATTACTAGCGGGAGTGACGAAGAGACCCAGTACTTC
CASSPITSGSDEETQYF
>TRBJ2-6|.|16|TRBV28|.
TGTGCCAGCAGTTCCGGGGAGAGGTCAGGGGCCAACGTCCTGACTTTC
CASSSGERSGANVLTF
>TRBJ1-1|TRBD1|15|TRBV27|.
TGTGCCAGCAGGCTAAACAGGGGGGAGGACACTGAAGCTTTCTTT
CASRLNRGEDTEAFF
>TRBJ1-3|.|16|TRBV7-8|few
TGTGCCAGCAGCTTAAATTTACAGGCCTCTGGAAACACCATATATTTT
CASSLNLQASGNTIYF
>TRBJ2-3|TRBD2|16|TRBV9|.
TGTGCCAGCAGCGTAGTTGGCGGGGGGGCCGCAGATACGCAGTATTTT
CASSVVGGGAADTQYF
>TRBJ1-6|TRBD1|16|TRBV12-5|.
TGTGCTAGTGGTTCCAACTTCGGGACAGGGGATTCACCCCTCCACTTT
CASGSNFGTGDSPLHF
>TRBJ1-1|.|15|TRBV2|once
TGTGCCAGCAGGGCTTGGGGGGGGCCGAACACTGAAGCTTTCTTT
CASRAWGGPNTEAFF
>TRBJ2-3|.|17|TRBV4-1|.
TGCGCCAGCAGCCAAAGGGGGACGAGATCTAGCACAGATACGCAGTATTTT
CASSQRGTRSSTDTQYF
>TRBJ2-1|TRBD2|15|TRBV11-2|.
TGTGCCAGCTCCCCTCCTAGCGGGAGAGTCAGTGAGCAGTTCTTC
CASSPPSGRVSEQFF
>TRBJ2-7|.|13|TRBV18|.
TGTGCCAGCTCACTCCGGGATCCAGACGAGCAGTACTTC
CASSLRDPDEQYF
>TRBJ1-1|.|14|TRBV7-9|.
TGTGCCAGCAGCTTAGACGTCAGGGATACTGAAGCTTTCTTT
CASSLDVRDTEAFF
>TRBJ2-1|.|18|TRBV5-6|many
TGTGCCAGCAGCTCGGTAAACCACGAGGATTCCTCCTACAATGAGCAGTTCTTC
CASSSVNHEDSSYNEQFF
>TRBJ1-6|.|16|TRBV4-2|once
TGTGCCAGCAGCCATCCGGCGGCAGGGCGGCCTTCACCCCTCCACTTT
CASSHPAAGRPSPLHF
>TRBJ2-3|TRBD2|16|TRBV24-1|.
TGTGCCACCAGTGACCCGACTAGCGGGGGCCTAAATACGCAGTATTTT
CATSDPTSGGLNTQYF
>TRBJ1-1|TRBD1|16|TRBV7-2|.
TGTGCCAGCAGCTCAGGACAGGGGGCAGTGAACACTGAAGCTTTCTTT
CASSSGQGAVNTEAFF
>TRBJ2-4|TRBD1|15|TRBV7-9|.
TGTGCCAGCAGCCCTTCGACAGGGACAAACAACATTCAGTACTTC
CASSPSTGTNNIQYF
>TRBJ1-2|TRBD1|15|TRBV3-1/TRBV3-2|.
TGTGCCAGCAGCCACTCCGAAGACAGGGGCTATGGCTACACCTTC
CASSHSEDRGYGYTF
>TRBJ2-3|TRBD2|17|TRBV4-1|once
TGCGCCAGCAGCCAAGATCCAACTAGCGGGAGAGCAGATACGCAGTATTTT
CASSQDPTSGRADTQYF
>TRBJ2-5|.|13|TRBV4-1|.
TGCGCCAGCAGCCAGGGCTACGCGGAGACCCAGTACTTC
CASSQGYAETQYF